This paragraph covers one TCR beta chain sequence. Repertoires were generated with immunoSEQ multiplex PCR, while TCRdb's copy carries only in-frame clones and drops some. The data hold about 180,000 clones, with 80% to 95% observed a single time. This sample was included in a study of T cell responses to AZD1222 COVID-19 vaccine. Germline CDR1 reads LGHNA; CDR2 reads YNFKEQ. The ends were cut back, 2 bases at V and 2 bases at J, with 15 bases in the middle. There are 17 residues in the CDR3. The rearrangement links TRBV4-2 to TRBJ2-2; D not resolved. Sequenced material: peripheral blood, taken 28 days after the second AZD1222 dose. This TCR derives from an adult who received the AZD1222 COVID-19 vaccine. DNA of the CDR3: TGTGCCAGCAGCCAACTGGGGTCCTCAGACAACACCGGGGAGCTGTTTTTT. This encodes CASSQLGSSDNTGELFF.